A selection of T cell receptor beta chains follows, all from one sample in a study of shared clonotypes between healthy human individuals. The data were produced by immunoSEQ multiplex PCR, yet TCRdb's version contains in-frame clones alone and is incomplete. This sample has around 2.5 million clones, with 93% found just once. Sequenced material: naive CD4+ T cells from PBMCs. Receptor source: a man aged 18 to 30 in good health. Some clones in this sample may be carry-over from other donors' samples. CDR3s include the opening cysteine and the closing phenylalanine or tryptophan. The D gene is left open where the match is weak. Size is omitted from some rows. Given values are once, few, many or a class for expanded clones.

cdr3_nt cdr3_aa cdr3_length v_call clone_size d_call j_call
TGCGCCAGCAGCTTTACAGGGGTCTCTAGCACAGATACGCAGTATTTT CASSFTGVSSTDTQYF 16 TRBV5-1 NA TRBD1 TRBJ2-3
TGTGCCAGCCAAAGCCCGGACAGGGGGGACGAGCAGTACTTC CASQSPDRGDEQYF 14 TRBV6-5 NA TRBD1 TRBJ2-7
TGTGCCAGCAGATTCTGGGGTAGCAATCAGCCCCAGCATTTT CASRFWGSNQPQHF 14 TRBV6-1 NA NA TRBJ1-5
TGCGCCAGCAAGTATCCAGGGACCTACGAGCAGTACTTC CASKYPGTYEQYF 13 TRBV5-1 NA NA TRBJ2-7
TGTGCCAGCAGCCGACAGGGGGCTGGCAACTATGGCTACACCTTC CASSRQGAGNYGYTF 15 TRBV5-4 NA TRBD1 TRBJ1-2
TGCAGTGCGGTCCTCGGTGATACGCAGTATTTT CSAVLGDTQYF 11 TRBV20-1 NA NA TRBJ2-3
TGTGCCTGCTCACCAGGGGGCAGGGGCGGCTACACCTTC CACSPGGRGGYTF 13 TRBV30 NA TRBD1 TRBJ1-2
TGTGCCAGTAACGGACAGCCGACCATGAACACTGAAGCTTTCTTT CASNGQPTMNTEAFF 15 TRBV19 once NA TRBJ1-1
TGTGCCAGCAGCGCGCGGACAGGGTACAATGAGCAGTTCTTC CASSARTGYNEQFF 14 TRBV9 NA TRBD1 TRBJ2-1
TGTGCCATCAGTGCTGGGGGACAGGGGACACAACTTGAAGCTTTCTTT CAISAGGQGTQLEAFF 16 TRBV10-3 NA TRBD1 TRBJ1-1
TGTGCCAGTAGTCCAAGACAGGGGGCAAGGGGCACTGAAGCTTTCTTT CASSPRQGARGTEAFF 16 TRBV19 once TRBD1 TRBJ1-1
TGTGCCAGCAGATCCGGGACAGGGGATGAAAAACTGTTTTTT CASRSGTGDEKLFF 14 TRBV6-6 NA TRBD1 TRBJ1-4
TGTGCCAGTACCTCGGGAGGCCTCGATGAGCAGTTCTTC CASTSGGLDEQFF 13 TRBV19 NA TRBD2 TRBJ2-1
TGTGCCAGCAGCTTAACAGGGGTCGAGCAGTACTTC CASSLTGVEQYF 12 TRBV5-6 NA TRBD1 TRBJ2-7
TGTGCCATCAGTGAGGGTCAGGGACACTACGAGCAGTACTTC CAISEGQGHYEQYF 14 TRBV10-3 NA NA TRBJ2-7
TGTGCCAGTAGTCAACTAGCGGGGGTCTCCTACGAGCAGTACTTC CASSQLAGVSYEQYF 15 TRBV19 NA TRBD2 TRBJ2-7
TGTGCCAGCTCACCACCGGGGTGGGGGGACATGGCCTACGAGCAGTACTTC CASSPPGWGDMAYEQYF 17 TRBV18 NA NA TRBJ2-7
TGTGCCAGCAGTTTAGTCTCGGGGCGGGGGGACGAGCAGTACTTC CASSLVSGRGDEQYF 15 TRBV28 once TRBD2 TRBJ2-7
TGTGCCACCAGCAGAGATACCTCCGGTAGCGGGATGTTAAATTGGGACACCGGGGAGCTGTTTTTT CATSRDTSGSGMLNWDTGELFF 22 TRBV15 NA TRBD2 TRBJ2-2
TGTGCCAGCTCACCCGGGACTAGCGATGAGCAGTTCTTC CASSPGTSDEQFF 13 TRBV18 few TRBD2 TRBJ2-1
TGTGCCAGCAGTTTAAGGGGGACAGGGGGCGAGGCTGAAGCTTTCTTT CASSLRGTGGEAEAFF 16 TRBV28 NA TRBD1 TRBJ1-1
TGCGCCAGCAGCATACTAGCGGGAGGATACGAGCAGTACTTC CASSILAGGYEQYF 14 TRBV5-1 NA TRBD2 TRBJ2-7
TGTGCCACCAGCCCGGACCAGGTATCCTACAATGAGCAGTTCTTC CATSPDQVSYNEQFF 15 TRBV15 NA NA TRBJ2-1
TGCAGCGTTTCCAGGGTCAATGAGCAGTTCTTC CSVSRVNEQFF 11 TRBV29-1 once NA TRBJ2-1
TGTGCCTTGGATAGGGGGGGAGGCACAGATACGCAGTATTTT CALDRGGGTDTQYF 14 TRBV30 NA NA TRBJ2-3
TGTGCCAGCACCAAGCGGCGGGACATTCAGTACTTC CASTKRRDIQYF 12 TRBV28 NA NA TRBJ2-4
TGTGCCAGCAGCTACTCGGGTAGCGCTAATACAGATACGCAGTATTTT CASSYSGSANTDTQYF 16 TRBV5-4 NA NA TRBJ2-3
TGTGCCAGCGACATCCAGGGGGCAGACTATGGCTACACCTTC CASDIQGADYGYTF 14 TRBV7-9 NA TRBD1 TRBJ1-2
TGCGCCAGCAGCTTTGCGGGTAGCTCCTACGAGCAGTACTTC CASSFAGSSYEQYF 14 TRBV5-1 NA NA TRBJ2-7
TGTGCCAGCAGTTTAGGCGGCCATAGCAATCAGCCCCAGCATTTT CASSLGGHSNQPQHF 15 TRBV28 NA NA TRBJ1-5
TGTGCCAGCAGCTTATCTCTCCTAGACGGTACGCAGTATTTT CASSLSLLDGTQYF 14 TRBV7-9 NA NA TRBJ2-3
TGTGCCAGCACCCGAAGCGGGAGGGCCACAGATACGCAGTATTTT CASTRSGRATDTQYF 15 TRBV7-3 NA TRBD2 TRBJ2-3
TGCGCCAGCAGCTCAGAGGAACTAGCGGGAGCTGAGCAGTTCTTC CASSSEELAGAEQFF 15 TRBV5-1 NA TRBD2 TRBJ2-1
TGTGCCTGGATTCGGGGGAGAGCTGGGGCCAACGTCCTGACTTTC CAWIRGRAGANVLTF 15 TRBV30 NA NA TRBJ2-6
TGTGCCTGGGGGATCGATTTCTACGAGCAGTACTTC CAWGIDFYEQYF 12 TRBV30 NA NA TRBJ2-7
TGTGCCAGCAGCTTAGCATACCCGAACACCGGGGAGCTGTTTTTT CASSLAYPNTGELFF 15 TRBV7-8 NA NA TRBJ2-2
TGTGCCAGCGGATTGTTAGACCGTGGCTCGGTCGAGCAGTACTTC CASGLLDRGSVEQYF 15 TRBV7-9 NA NA TRBJ2-7
TGCGCCAGCAGCCAAGCTTGGCTAGCGGGGGAACTTTACGAGCAGTACTTC CASSQAWLAGELYEQYF 17 TRBV4-1 NA TRBD2 TRBJ2-7
TGTGCCAGCTCGAGGACAGGGGCTTCGAACACTGAAGCTTTCTTT CASSRTGASNTEAFF 15 TRBV2 NA TRBD1 TRBJ1-1
TGTGCCAGTAGTATCGGACAAAAAGGAGGAGAGACCCAGTACTTC CASSIGQKGGETQYF 15 TRBV19 NA NA TRBJ2-5
TGCGCCAGCAGCTTGGGGGCAGGGCCAAATCAGCCCCAGCATTTT CASSLGAGPNQPQHF 15 TRBV5-1 NA NA TRBJ1-5
TGTGCCAGCAGTCAAGGGGGCACTGAAGCTTTCTTT CASSQGGTEAFF 12 TRBV28 NA NA TRBJ1-1
TGTGCCAGCAGCCCGCCGATGGCTAGCGGGAGGAAGCATGAGCAGTTCTTC CASSPPMASGRKHEQFF 17 TRBV11-3 NA TRBD2 TRBJ2-1
TGCGCCAGCAGCTTTGAGTGGGGACAGCGGGACGGTGAGCAGTTCTTC CASSFEWGQRDGEQFF 16 TRBV5-1 NA NA TRBJ2-1
TGTGCCAGCCAACCGGGACTCTCTAGTTACGAGCAGTACTTC CASQPGLSSYEQYF 14 TRBV27 NA NA TRBJ2-7
TGTGCCAGCAGGGACAGGGGTACGATCTACGAGCAGTACTTC CASRDRGTIYEQYF 14 TRBV28 NA TRBD1 TRBJ2-7
TGTGCCAGCAGCTTGGCTCCGGTCCCCGAGCAGTACTTC CASSLAPVPEQYF 13 TRBV5-4 NA NA TRBJ2-7
TGCGCCAGCAGCCAAGATTTGGGGGTGGTGGGCTACACCTTC CASSQDLGVVGYTF 14 TRBV4-1 NA NA TRBJ1-2
TGTGCCAGCAGCTTAGACGGGAGACGGCACGATGAGCAGTTCTTC CASSLDGRRHDEQFF 15 TRBV11-2 NA NA TRBJ2-1
TGTGCCAGCAGCTTAGGACCTTTTCGGGGACAGAGATTCTCTGGGGCCAACGTCCTGACTTTC CASSLGPFRGQRFSGANVLTF 21 TRBV7-6 NA TRBD1 TRBJ2-6
TGTGCCATCAGTGTAAGGGAAGGCGGGGAGCTGTTTTTT CAISVREGGELFF 13 TRBV10-3 NA NA TRBJ2-2